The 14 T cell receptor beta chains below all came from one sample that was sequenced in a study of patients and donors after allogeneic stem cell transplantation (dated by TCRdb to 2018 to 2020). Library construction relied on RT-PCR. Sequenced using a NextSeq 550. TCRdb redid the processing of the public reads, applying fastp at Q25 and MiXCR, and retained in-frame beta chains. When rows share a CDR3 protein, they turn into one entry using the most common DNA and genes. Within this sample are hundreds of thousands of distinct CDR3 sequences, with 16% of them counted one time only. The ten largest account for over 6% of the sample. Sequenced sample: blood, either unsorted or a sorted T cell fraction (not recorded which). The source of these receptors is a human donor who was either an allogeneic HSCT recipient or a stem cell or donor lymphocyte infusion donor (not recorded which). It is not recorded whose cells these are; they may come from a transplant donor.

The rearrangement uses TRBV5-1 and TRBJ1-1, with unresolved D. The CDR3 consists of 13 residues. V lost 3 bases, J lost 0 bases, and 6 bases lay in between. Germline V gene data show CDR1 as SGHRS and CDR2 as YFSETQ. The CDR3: CASSSEMNTEAFF. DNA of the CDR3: TGCGCCAGCAGCTCTGAGATGAACACTGAAGCTTTCTTT.

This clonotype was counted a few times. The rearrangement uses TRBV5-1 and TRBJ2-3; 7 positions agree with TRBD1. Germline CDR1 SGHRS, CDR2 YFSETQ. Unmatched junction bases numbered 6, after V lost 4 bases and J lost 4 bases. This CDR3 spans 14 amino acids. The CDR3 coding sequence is TGCGCCAGCAGCCTTACAGGGGATCCAGATACGCAGTATTTT. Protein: CASSLTGDPDTQYF.

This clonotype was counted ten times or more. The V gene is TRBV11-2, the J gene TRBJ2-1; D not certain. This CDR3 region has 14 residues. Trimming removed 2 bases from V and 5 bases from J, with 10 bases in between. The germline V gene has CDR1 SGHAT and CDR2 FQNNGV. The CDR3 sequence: CASSLSPADNEQFF. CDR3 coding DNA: TGTGCCAGCAGCTTATCCCCAGCTGACAATGAGCAGTTCTTC.

CDR3 DNA sequence: TGTGCCAGCAGCATCGGAAAACAGGGGCCTGGAAACACCATATATTTT. As protein: CASSIGKQGPGNTIYF. This sequence joins TRBV7-9 and TRBJ1-3, with TRBD1 identical over 7 bases. V lost 5 bases and J lost 2; bases outside the gene matches: 9. In germline, CDR1 is SEHNR, CDR2 FQNEAQ (reference sequence). The CDR3 runs to 16 residues.

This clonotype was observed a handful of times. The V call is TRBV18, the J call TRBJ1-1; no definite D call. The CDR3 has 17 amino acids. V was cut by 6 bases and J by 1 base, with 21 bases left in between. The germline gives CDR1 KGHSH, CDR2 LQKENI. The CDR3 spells CASSPGQGVRPNTEAFF. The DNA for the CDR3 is TGTGCCAGCTCTCCAGGCCAAGGCGTAAGACCGAACACTGAAGCTTTCTTT.

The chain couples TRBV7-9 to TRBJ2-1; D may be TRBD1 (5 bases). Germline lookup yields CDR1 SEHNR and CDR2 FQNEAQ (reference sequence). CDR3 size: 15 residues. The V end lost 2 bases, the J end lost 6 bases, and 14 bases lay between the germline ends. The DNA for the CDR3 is TGTGCCAGCAGCTTACCCAGGGTTCTCGGCAATGAGCAGTTCTTC. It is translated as CASSLPRVLGNEQFF.

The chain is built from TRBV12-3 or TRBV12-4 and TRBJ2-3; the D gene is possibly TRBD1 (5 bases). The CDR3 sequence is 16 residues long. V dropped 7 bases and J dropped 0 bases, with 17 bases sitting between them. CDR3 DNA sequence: TGTGCCAGCACCTTGAGACAGATCCCTAGCACAGATACGCAGTATTTT. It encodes CASTLRQIPSTDTQYF.

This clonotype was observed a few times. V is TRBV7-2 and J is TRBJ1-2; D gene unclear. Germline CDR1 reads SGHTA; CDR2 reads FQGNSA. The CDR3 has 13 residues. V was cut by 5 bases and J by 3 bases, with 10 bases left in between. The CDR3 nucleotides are TGTGCCAGCAGCCCCCGGTGGGACTATGGCTACACCTTC. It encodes CASSPRWDYGYTF.

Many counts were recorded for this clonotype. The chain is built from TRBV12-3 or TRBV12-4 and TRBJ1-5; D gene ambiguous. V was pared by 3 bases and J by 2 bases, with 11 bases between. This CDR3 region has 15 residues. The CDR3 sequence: CASSFNIGGNQPQHF. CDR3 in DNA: TGTGCCAGCAGTTTTAATATCGGGGGCAATCAGCCCCAGCATTTT.

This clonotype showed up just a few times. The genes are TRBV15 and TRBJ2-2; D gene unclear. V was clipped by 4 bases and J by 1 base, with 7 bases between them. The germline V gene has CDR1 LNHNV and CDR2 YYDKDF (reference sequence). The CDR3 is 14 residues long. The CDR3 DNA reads TGTGCCACCAGCAACGCCAGGAACACCGGGGAGCTGTTTTTT. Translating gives CATSNARNTGELFF.

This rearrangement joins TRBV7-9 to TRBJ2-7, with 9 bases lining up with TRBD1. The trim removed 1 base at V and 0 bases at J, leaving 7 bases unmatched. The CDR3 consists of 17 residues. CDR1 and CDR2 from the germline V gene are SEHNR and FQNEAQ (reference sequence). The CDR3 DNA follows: TGTGCCAGCAGCTTAGTCGGTGGACAGGGGTTCTCCTACGAGCAGTACTTC. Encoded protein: CASSLVGGQGFSYEQYF.

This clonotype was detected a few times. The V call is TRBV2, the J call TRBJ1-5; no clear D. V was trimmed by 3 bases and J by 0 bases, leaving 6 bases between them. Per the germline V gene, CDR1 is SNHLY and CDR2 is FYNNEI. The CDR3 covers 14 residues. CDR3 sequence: CASSEWTSNQPQHF. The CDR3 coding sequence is TGTGCCAGCAGTGAGTGGACTAGCAATCAGCCCCAGCATTTT.

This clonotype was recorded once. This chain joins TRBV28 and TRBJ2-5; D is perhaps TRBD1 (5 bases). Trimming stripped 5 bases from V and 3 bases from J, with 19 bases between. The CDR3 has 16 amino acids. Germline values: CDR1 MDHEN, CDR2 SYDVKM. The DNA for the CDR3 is TGTGCCAGCAGTCTCCCTACAGGACGGAAAGAAGAGACCCAGTACTTC. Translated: CASSLPTGRKEETQYF. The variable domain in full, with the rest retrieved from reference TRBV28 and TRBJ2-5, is DVKVTQSSRYLVKRTGEKVFLECVQDMDHENMFWYRQDPGLGLRLIYFSYDVKMKEKGDIPEGYSVSREKKERFSLILESASTNQTSMYLCASSLPTGRKEETQYFGPGTRLLVL.

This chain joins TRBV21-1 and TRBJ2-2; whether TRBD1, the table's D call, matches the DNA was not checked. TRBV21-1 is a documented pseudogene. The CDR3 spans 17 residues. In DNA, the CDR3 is TGTGCCAGCAACCACGAGCCGGACAGGGGAGTTTACGGGGAGCTGTTTTTT. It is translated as CASNHEPDRGVYGELFF.